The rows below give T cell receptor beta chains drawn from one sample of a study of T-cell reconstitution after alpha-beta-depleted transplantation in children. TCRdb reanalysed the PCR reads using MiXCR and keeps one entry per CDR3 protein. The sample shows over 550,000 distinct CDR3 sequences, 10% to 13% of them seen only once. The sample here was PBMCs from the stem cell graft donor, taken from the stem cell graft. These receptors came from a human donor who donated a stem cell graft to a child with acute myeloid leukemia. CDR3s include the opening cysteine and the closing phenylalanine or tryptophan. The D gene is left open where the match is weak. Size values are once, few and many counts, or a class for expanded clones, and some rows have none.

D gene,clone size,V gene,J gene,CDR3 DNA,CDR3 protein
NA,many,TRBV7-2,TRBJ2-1,TGTGCCAGCAGACCTGACTACCGACCTGGAGAGCAGTTCTTC,CASRPDYRPGEQFF
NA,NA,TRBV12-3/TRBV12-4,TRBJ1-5,TGTGCCAGCAGTCCAAGGGGCCAGGGAGGCTGGCAGCCCCAGCATTTT,CASSPRGQGGWQPQHF
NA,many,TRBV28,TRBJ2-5,TGTGCCAGCAGCCGGGACTTTCAAGAGACCCAGTACTTC,CASSRDFQETQYF
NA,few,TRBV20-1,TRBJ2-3,TGCAGTGCTATGACACACACAGATACGCAGTATTTT,CSAMTHTDTQYF
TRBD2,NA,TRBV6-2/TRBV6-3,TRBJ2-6,TGTGCCAGCAGTTCCCCCTTGGGGGGACTATCTGGGGCCAACGTCCTGACTTTC,CASSSPLGGLSGANVLTF
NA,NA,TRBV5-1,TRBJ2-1,TGCGCCAGCAGCTATGGACTGAGGAATGATGAGCAGTTCTTC,CASSYGLRNDEQFF
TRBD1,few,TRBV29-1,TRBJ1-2,TGCAGCGCTGGACAGGGGATTAACTATGGCTACACCTTC,CSAGQGINYGYTF
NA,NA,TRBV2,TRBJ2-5,TGTGCCAGCAGTGAGACAGGACCCGGGGGGACCCAGTACTTC,CASSETGPGGTQYF
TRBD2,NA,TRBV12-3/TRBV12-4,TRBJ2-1,TGTGCCGCCGGACTAGCGGGAGTATCTGAGCAGTTCTTC,CAAGLAGVSEQFF
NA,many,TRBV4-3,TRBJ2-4,TGCGCCAGCAGCCAAGATCCTAGATCGACAGGAAGCATTCAGTACTTC,CASSQDPRSTGSIQYF
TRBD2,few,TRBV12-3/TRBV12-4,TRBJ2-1,TGTGCCACCGGGGGGGGCAATGAGCAGTTCTTC,CATGGGNEQFF
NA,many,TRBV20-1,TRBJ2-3,TGCAGTGCCATATCAGGGGTGGGCGGGAGACCAGATACGCAGTATTTT,CSAISGVGGRPDTQYF
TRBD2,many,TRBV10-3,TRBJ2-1,TGTGCCATCAGTGAGCGGGAGAGCGGGAGTAACAATGAGCAGTTCTTC,CAISERESGSNNEQFF
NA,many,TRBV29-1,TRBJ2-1,TGCAGCGTTGATCGGGGAGACAGAGAGCAGTTCTTC,CSVDRGDREQFF
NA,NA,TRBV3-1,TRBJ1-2,TGTGCCAGCAGCCACCGGGATTCGGATGGCTACACCTTC,CASSHRDSDGYTF
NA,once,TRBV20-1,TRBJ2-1,TGCTGTGCTAGAGATGATGGGATTCGCTCCTACAATGAGCAGTTCTTC,CCARDDGIRSYNEQFF
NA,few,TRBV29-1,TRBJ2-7,TGCAGCGCCGCCCCTCTCGCCGGGGCGCTGGCCGAGCAGTACTTC,CSAAPLAGALAEQYF
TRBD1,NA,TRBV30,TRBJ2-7,TGTGCCTGGAGTGTGGGACAGCGCTACGAGCAGTACTTC,CAWSVGQRYEQYF
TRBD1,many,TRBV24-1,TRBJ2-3,TGTGCCACCAGTGATTTTGGGGACAGGGATGGAGATACGCAGTATTTT,CATSDFGDRDGDTQYF
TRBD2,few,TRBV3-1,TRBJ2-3,TGTGCCAGCAGCCAAAAATGGCGGGGCCTAGCGGGACCCACAGATACGCAGTATTTT,CASSQKWRGLAGPTDTQYF
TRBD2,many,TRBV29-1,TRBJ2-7,TGCAGCGTCGGGCGGAGCGGGAGCCTCTACGAGCAGTACTTC,CSVGRSGSLYEQYF
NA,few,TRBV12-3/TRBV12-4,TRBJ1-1,TGTGCCAGCACCTTGGGGCCACTCGGTGCTGAAGCTTTCTTT,CASTLGPLGAEAFF
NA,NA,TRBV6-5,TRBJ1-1,TGTGCCAGCAGTTACCAAAGGGACACTGAAGCTTTCTTT,CASSYQRDTEAFF
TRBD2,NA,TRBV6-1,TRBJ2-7,TGTGCCAGCAGTGCCCTAGCGGATTCCTACGAGCAGTACTTC,CASSALADSYEQYF
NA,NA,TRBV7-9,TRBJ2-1,TGTGCCAGCACGGTACGAGGGCTGGTTCCTTTCCACAATGAGCAGTTCTTC,CASTVRGLVPFHNEQFF
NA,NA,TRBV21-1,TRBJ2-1,TGTGCCAGCAGCAAGGCGGCGTCTAGCGGGAATAATGAGCAGTTCTTC,CASSKAASSGNNEQFF
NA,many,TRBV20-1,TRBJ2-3,TGCAGTGCTAGAGCTGGTAGCACAGATACGCAGTATTTT,CSARAGSTDTQYF
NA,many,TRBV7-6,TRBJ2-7,TGTGCCAGCAGCTTAGCGCTCAGAGGGGTAGGCGAGCAGTACTTC,CASSLALRGVGEQYF
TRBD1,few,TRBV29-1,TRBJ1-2,TGCAGCGGGGGTCCGGGACAGGAGTATGGCTACACCTTC,CSGGPGQEYGYTF
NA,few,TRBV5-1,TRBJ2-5,TGCGCCAGCAGCCCTGGCTTCCAAGAGACCCAGTACTTC,CASSPGFQETQYF
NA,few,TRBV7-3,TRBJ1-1,TGTGCCAGCAGCTTAACCCCGGGTGCTGAAGCTTTCTTT,CASSLTPGAEAFF
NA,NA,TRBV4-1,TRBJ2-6,TGCGCCAGCAGCCAAGCCCCCAGGGACTTGAAAGGGGCCAACGTCCTGACTTTC,CASSQAPRDLKGANVLTF
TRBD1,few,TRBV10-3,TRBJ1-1,TGTGCCATCAAGGGACAGGGGAACACTGAAGCTTTCTTT,CAIKGQGNTEAFF